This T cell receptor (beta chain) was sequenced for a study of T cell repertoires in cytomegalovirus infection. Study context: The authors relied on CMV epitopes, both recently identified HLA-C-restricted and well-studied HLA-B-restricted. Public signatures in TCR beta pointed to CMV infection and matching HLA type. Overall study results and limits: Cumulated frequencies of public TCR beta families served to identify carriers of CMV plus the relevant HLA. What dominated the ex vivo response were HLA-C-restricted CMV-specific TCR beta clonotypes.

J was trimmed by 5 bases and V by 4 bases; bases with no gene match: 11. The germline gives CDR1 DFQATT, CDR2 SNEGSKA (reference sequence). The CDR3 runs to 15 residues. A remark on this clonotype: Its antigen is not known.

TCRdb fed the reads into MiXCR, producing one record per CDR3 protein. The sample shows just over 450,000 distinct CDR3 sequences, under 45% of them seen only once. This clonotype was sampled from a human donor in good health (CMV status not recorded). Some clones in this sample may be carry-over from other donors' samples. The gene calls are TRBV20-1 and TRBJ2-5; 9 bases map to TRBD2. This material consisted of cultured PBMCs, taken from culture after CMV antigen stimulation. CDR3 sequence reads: CSATNPAGGGETQYF. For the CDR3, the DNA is TGCAGTGCTACTAATCCAGCGGGAGGCGGGGAGACCCAGTACTTC.